Listed here are 8 T cell receptor beta chains from one sample, sequenced in a study of blood T cell repertoires in COVID-19. The repertoire was sequenced with immunoSEQ multiplex PCR; TCRdb's copy has only in-frame clones and lacks some. The sample has about 130,000 clones, roughly 84% seen once. Sequencing was done on a sample of peripheral blood. All receptors come from a man aged 55 to 70 with acute or convalescent COVID-19.

The CDR3 nucleotides are TGTGCCACCAGGAGGAGCGGGAGTATCAACAATGAGCAGTTCTTC. This gives the protein CATRRSGSINNEQFF. This chain uses TRBV24-1 with TRBJ2-1, with 8 positions matching TRBD2. The CDR3 runs 15 residues. Germline values: CDR1 KGHDR, CDR2 SFDVKD. V trimming: 7 bases; J trimming: 5 bases; junction bases outside the gene matches: 9.

V is TRBV9 and J is TRBJ2-1, with 12 nucleotides matching TRBD2. The V and J ends lost 0 bases and 2 bases, in that order; junction bases with no gene match: 0. The CDR3 contains 16 residues. Germline CDR1 SGDLS, CDR2 YYNGEE. CDR3 DNA sequence: TGTGCCAGCAGCGTAGGGACTAGCGGGGCCTACAATGAGCAGTTCTTC. Translation: CASSVGTSGAYNEQFF.

The V call is TRBV19, the J call TRBJ1-2; D gene uncertain. Trimming cost V 6 bases and J 7 bases, with 15 bases left between them. CDR1 LNHDA and CDR2 SQIVND come from the germline V gene (reference sequence). The CDR3 length is 13 residues. The CDR3 DNA is TGTGCCAGTAGCCCACGCGACATCACTGGCTACACCTTC. Protein product: CASSPRDITGYTF.

The chain joins TRBV3-1 (or the pseudogene TRBV3-2) to TRBJ2-2; no clear D gene. The CDR3 is 14 residues long. The V and J ends lost 4 bases and 3 bases respectively, with 9 bases between them. Germline CDR1 reads LGHDT; CDR2 reads YNNKEL (reference sequence). The CDR3 loop reads CASSPERYTGELFF. Written as DNA, the CDR3 is TGTGCCAGCAGCCCGGAGCGCTACACCGGGGAGCTGTTTTTT.

This chain joins TRBV7-2 and TRBJ2-5; 9 positions agree with TRBD2. J gave up 4 bases and V 1 base, and 4 bases lay outside the gene matches. CDR1 and CDR2 from the germline V gene are SGHTA and FQGNSA. This CDR3 has 15 amino acids. For the CDR3, the DNA is TGTGCCAGCAGCTTAGTTGCGGGAGGGCGAGAGACCCAGTACTTC. Encoded protein: CASSLVAGGRETQYF.

The chain has TRBV6-2 or TRBV6-3 and TRBJ1-2; 8 nucleotides align to TRBD1. This CDR3 is built from 15 residues. Trimming removed 7 bases from V and 1 base from J; junction bases left unmatched: 8. Germline CDR1 and CDR2: MNHEY and SVGEGT. The CDR3 is CASNPDRAVNYGYTF. In DNA, the CDR3 is TGTGCCAGCAACCCGGACAGGGCCGTTAACTATGGCTACACCTTC.

V and J are TRBV7-3 and TRBJ2-3, with no clear D. The V gene lost 0 bases and the J gene lost 5 bases, with 9 bases spanning the gap. In germline, CDR1 is SGHTA, CDR2 FQGTGA. The CDR3 spans 14 residues. CDR3 DNA: TGTGCCAGCAGCTTAACTAGCCGGGTAGATACGCAGTATTTT. Translated, it gives CASSLTSRVDTQYF. The full variable domain, rest sourced from reference TRBV7-3 and TRBJ2-3, is GAGVSQTPSNKVTEKGKYVELRCDPISGHTALYWYRQSLGQGPEFLIYFQGTGAADDSGLPNDRFFAVRPEGSVSTLKIQRTERGDSAVYLCASSLTSRVDTQYFGPGTRLTVL.

The chain employs TRBV19 and TRBJ2-1, with 10 positions matching TRBD1. CDR1 and CDR2 from the germline V gene are LNHDA and SQIVND (reference sequence). After removal of 3 bases from V and 6 bases from J, the junction contained 5 bases not matched to a gene. The CDR3 is 15 residues long. CDR3 residues: CASSIRGQGINEQFF. The CDR3 bases are TGTGCCAGTAGTATTCGGGGACAGGGGATCAATGAGCAGTTCTTC.